This TCR beta chain stems from a study of shared clonotypes between healthy human individuals (TCRdb year 2020). Study-wide context: A couple of women and a few men aged 18 to 49 years were included in the cohort. Per donor, three plates each were used for CD4 naive and CD4 memory, two for CD8 naive, and one for CD8 memory. Per donor, leukapheresis produced somewhere between about 0.9 and 10 billion PBMCs. To increase sequencing depth and limit assay-specific biases, different laboratories used diverse techniques to prepare libraries and sequence TCR repertoires. Blood TCR repertoires of a handful of healthy adults were deeply sequenced to estimate repertoire size and the extent of clonotype sharing between individuals.

This clone was seen only once. Its antigen is not yet known. Base qualities are not provided; no much larger clone lies one nucleotide away. Using the deep immunoSEQ assay, multiplex PCR amplified TCR CDR3 regions from genomic DNA. Extracted genomic DNA from each cell subset was distributed evenly across all wells of several immunoSEQ 96-well plates, and each plate was treated as a replicate. For sorted subsets, each replicate PCR was loaded with 200 ng genomic DNA, equivalent to 30,000 or so T cell genomes. Purified libraries were quantified with a Qubit 3.0 fluorometer, sized on a Bioanalyzer 2100, and re-quantified with the KAPA Library Quantification kit. Each immunoSEQ 96-well plate was sequenced on its own single-read 150-cycle Illumina NextSeq 550 flow cell. The original methods were these. Because the immunoSEQ output held only junctional sequences and lacked quality scores, the filtering could not match the filtering applied to full-length reads. To assign V/J genes and CDR3, sequences were annotated using PyIR, a Python wrapper for IgBLAST v1.9, with IMGT germline references. Any read was removed if the V/J assignment was weak (E-value above 1e-6), the CDR3 was missing, or the read contained stop codons, out-of-frame junctions, or ambiguous translated residues. V3J clonotypes were defined by identical inferred V gene, J gene, and CDR3 amino acid sequence. The percentage overlap between two repertoires was calculated by dividing the number of shared unique clonotypes by the size of the smaller repertoire. Richness of each repertoire was evaluated using RTK rarefaction, the Chao1 estimator, and Recon v2.1 estimates of unobserved clonotypes. For all TCRbeta clonotypes obtained by the gDNA method from a handful of donors, generation probabilities were computed with OLGA. TCRdb limited this immuneACCESS table to in-frame rearrangements with V and J called. A share of clones is missing; checked studies link under half to unresolved V genes, and the rest is unexplained. Clonal size and the V and J genes are those of that table, whereas D and trimming came from the DNA. This sample holds millions of clones; around 94% were observed only once. Together, the top ten hold around 0.14% of the sample.

According to the germline V gene (reference sequence), CDR1 reads LNHDA and CDR2 reads SQIVND. The V and J ends are trimmed by 0 bases and 0 bases, leaving 17 bases between them. From the cysteine up to the phenylalanine, the CDR3 has a length of 19 residues. CDR3 DNA is the only sequence kept; it has 57 bases, read in frame from the first base. On the study overall, not on this receptor specifically: Higher generation probabilities were observed for clonotypes shared by all four sorted-subset donors than for non-shared clonotypes. Pairwise subsampling led to the expectation that sequencing depth would affect the degree of clonotype sharing among donors. Across a few donors, approximately 5% of naive CD4, approximately 4% of naive CD8, 2.3% of memory CD4, and about 0.44% of memory CD8 clonotypes were shared. Naive subsets generally had larger estimated clonotype richness than memory subsets did. Sampling was limited to blood, and TCR repertoires in tissue likely differ from TCR repertoires in blood. Because the study included a small number of donors, the genetic and exposure-history diversity represented was limited. Rarefaction of sorted-subset datasets indicated incomplete sequencing despite the large sequencing depth.

Donors were healthy HIV-negative adults with no recently reported acute infections or vaccinations. Every donor was a Caucasian adult residing in Nashville, Tennessee, USA. Magnetic negative selection was used to enrich CD4+ T cells, after which naive cells were positively selected on CD45RA and the negative fraction became the memory subset. After blood collection by leukapheresis, PBMCs were isolated using Ficoll-Histopaque density gradient centrifugation and then cryopreserved in the vapor phase of liquid nitrogen. Analytical flow cytometry was used to check the purity and quantity of each magnetically sorted T cell population. Each sorted fraction had its genomic DNA isolated and then quantified by UV absorbance on a Nanodrop 2000c.

The chain is assembled from TRBV19 and TRBJ2-2; the D gene is perhaps TRBD1 or TRBD2, each of them matching over 6 bases. The sequence was obtained from a man younger than 35 in good health. Sequencing was done on a sample of naive CD4+ T cells sorted from blood. The cell subset or site label here, explained by the study, means: CD45RA+ positively selected. The CDR3 here reads CASSIDLGGSRANTGELFF. In nucleotide form, the sequence is TGTGCCAGTAGTATAGATTTAGGGGGGTCCCGCGCGAACACCGGGGAGCTGTTTTTT.